These 27 T cell receptor beta chains were all obtained from the same sample, sequenced in a study of blood T cells in healthy people across ages. Next came a second PCR, run for about 7 to 12 cycles, which used a sample-barcoded 5' primer along with a J-beta primer mix. One entry per CDR3 protein results from TCRdb running MiXCR on the 5' RACE reads. In the table there are more than 550,000 distinct CDR3 sequences, 22% of which are singletons. Sequencing used blood. These TCRs come from a man in his 70s in good health.

This chain connects TRBV27 to TRBJ1-6; D is ambiguous. Trimming took off 3 bases at V and 7 bases at J, with 4 bases between the two ends. CDR3 length equals 12 residues. The germline CDR1 and CDR2 sequences are MNHEY and SMNVEV (reference sequence). The chain's CDR3 is CASSFSNSPLHF. The CDR3 nucleotides read TGTGCCAGCAGTTTCTCAAATTCACCCCTCCACTTT.

The sample holds many counts of this clonotype. This chain connects TRBV7-6 to TRBJ1-2, with D unresolved. The CDR3 is 15 residues long. Germline values: CDR1 SGHVS, CDR2 FNYEAQ. V dropped 1 base and J dropped 0 bases, with 9 bases sitting between them. The DNA of the CDR3 is TGTGCCAGCAGCTTAGAGGGCAGCCCTAACTATGGCTACACCTTC. Its protein product is CASSLEGSPNYGYTF. Full variable domain (rest looked up from reference TRBV7-6 and TRBJ1-2): GAGVSQSPRYKVTKRGQDVALRCDPISGHVSLYWYRQALGQGPEFLTYFNYEAQQDKSGLPNDRFSAERPEGSISTLTIQRTEQRDSAMYRCASSLEGSPNYGYTFGSGTRLTVV.

In its sample, this clonotype was seen a few times. The CDR3 sequence is CASLAPSNTGELFF. The CDR3 DNA sequence: TGTGCCAGCTTGGCGCCCTCGAACACCGGGGAGCTGTTTTTT. The genes are TRBV5-5 and TRBJ2-2; D ambiguous. Germline V gives CDR1 SGHKS, CDR2 YYEKEE (reference sequence). V shed 7 bases and J shed 0 bases, with 10 bases lying between them. The CDR3 is 14 residues long. Using reference TRBV5-5 and TRBJ2-2 for the parts outside the CDR3, the full variable domain is DAGVTQSPTHLIKTRGQQVTLRCSPISGHKSVSWYQQVLGQGPQFIFQYYEKEERGRGNFPDRFSARQFPNYSSELNVNALLLGDSALYLCASLAPSNTGELFFGEGSRLTVL.

This CDR3 reads CASSKPQGAGNTEAFF. CDR3 DNA: TGTGCCAGCAGTAAACCTCAGGGGGCTGGGAACACTGAAGCTTTCTTT. The rearrangement joins TRBV6-5 to TRBJ1-1; TRBD1 matches 8 bases. The junction had 9 bases not matched to a gene; V was cut back by 5 bases and J by 1 base. In germline, CDR1 is MNHEY, CDR2 SVGAGI. The CDR3 runs 16 residues.

This clonotype was observed a handful of times. The chain couples TRBV7-2 to TRBJ1-4; D remains unclear. The CDR3 has 18 residues. The ends were cut back, 1 base at V and 7 bases at J, with 22 bases in the middle. Germline values: CDR1 SGHTA, CDR2 FQGNSA. The DNA for the CDR3 is TGTGCCAGCAGCTTAGATGCGGGGTTCCTCAAGGGTATTGAAAAACTGTTTTTT. It is translated as CASSLDAGFLKGIEKLFF. The full variable domain, rest sourced from reference TRBV7-2 and TRBJ1-4, is GAGVSQSPSNKVTEKGKDVELRCDPISGHTALYWYRQSLGQGLEFLIYFQGNSAPDKSGLPSDRFSAERTGGSVSTLTIQRTQQEDSAVYLCASSLDAGFLKGIEKLFFGSGTQLSVL.

V and J are TRBV12-3 or TRBV12-4 and TRBJ1-2, with 8 bases identical to TRBD1. The V gene end was trimmed by 7 bases and the J gene end by 4 bases; junction bases not matched to a gene: 5. The CDR3 covers 13 residues. DNA for the CDR3: TGTGCCAGCACAGGGACAGGAGTCTATGGCTACACCTTC. Protein: CASTGTGVYGYTF.

This clonotype was seen only a few times. The V and J genes are TRBV12-3 or TRBV12-4 and TRBJ2-3; the D gene is possibly TRBD1 (5 bases). Deletions cut 4 bases from V and 3 bases from J, with 11 bases between. This CDR3 has 14 residues. CDR3 coding DNA: TGTGCCAGCAGTTGGGGCCCTACGACAGATACGCAGTATTTT. Its translation is CASSWGPTTDTQYF.

The rearrangement joins TRBV7-2 to TRBJ2-1; TRBD2 aligns across 9 bases. Looked up from germline, CDR1 is SGHTA and CDR2 is FQGNSA. Trimming cost V 5 bases and J 5 bases; bases outside gene matches: 16. The CDR3 is made up of 18 amino acids. CDR3 sequence (DNA): TGTGCCAGCAGCCTAAGGGCTAGCGGGAATATCCGGAACAATGAGCAGTTCTTC. Encoded protein: CASSLRASGNIRNNEQFF.

The rearrangement uses TRBV4-1 and TRBJ2-5; D ambiguous. Germline loops: CDR1 MGHRA, CDR2 YSYEKL. The V gene lost 2 bases and the J gene lost 2 bases, with 9 bases spanning the gap. The CDR3 covers 14 residues. This CDR3 reads CASSQRMGQETQYF. The CDR3 DNA follows: TGCGCCAGCAGCCAACGGATGGGGCAAGAGACCCAGTACTTC.

This clonotype was observed a few times. The chain couples TRBV18 to TRBJ1-1; D is possibly TRBD1 (5 bases). CDR1 KGHSH and CDR2 LQKENI come from the germline V gene. The CDR3 runs to 16 residues. The germline V and J ends were trimmed by 4 bases and 1 base, with 16 bases remaining between them. The CDR3 region is CASSLHPGGGNTEAFF. The CDR3 DNA reads TGTGCCAGCTCACTCCACCCTGGGGGAGGGAACACTGAAGCTTTCTTT.

This clonotype was seen just once. At one end, the junction sequence differs from germline, possibly due to a read error. The V call is TRBV29-1, the J call TRBJ2-6, with 7 bases aligning to TRBD1. The germline CDR1 and CDR2 sequences are SQVTM and ANQGSEA. The CDR3 extends over 16 amino acids. CDR3: CSVVPGGASGANILTF. The CDR3 DNA reads TGCAGCGTTGTTCCAGGGGGTGCCTCTGGGGCCAACATCCTGACTTTC.

This clonotype was picked up a small number of times. The rearrangement uses TRBV5-6 and TRBJ2-7; perhaps D is TRBD1 or TRBD2 (5 bases each). Germline lookup yields CDR1 SGHDT and CDR2 YYEEEE. This CDR3 region has 13 residues. V gave up 6 bases and J gave up 5 bases, with 15 bases separating them. The CDR3 DNA is TGTGCCAGCACCTCACTCCGGGACCACGAGCAGTACTTC. This codes for CASTSLRDHEQYF.

This clonotype has a handful of counts. The chain links TRBV20-1 to TRBJ2-7; D remains unclear. This CDR3 has 14 residues. Trimming left V 0 bases short and J 0 bases short, with 9 bases between. Germline V gives CDR1 DFQATT, CDR2 SNEGSKA (reference sequence). CDR3 in DNA: TGCAGTGCTAGAGATGGGCACAGCTCCTACGAGCAGTACTTC. Encoded protein: CSARDGHSSYEQYF.

The V call is TRBV9, the J call TRBJ1-4; TRBD1 aligns across 7 bases. The CDR3 length is 16 residues. The germline gives CDR1 SGDLS, CDR2 YYNGEE. V dropped 0 bases and J dropped 8; count of bases not matched to a gene: 10. The DNA for the CDR3 is TGTGCCAGCAGCGTAGCTTCGACAGGGAAAAGAGAAAAACTGTTTTTT. Translation: CASSVASTGKREKLFF.

The chain carries TRBV5-6 and TRBJ2-5; TRBD2 matches 9 bases. The CDR3 totals 14 residues. Germline trimming cut 5 bases from V and 2 bases from J; bases unmatched to any gene: 4. Per germline, CDR1 SGHDT and CDR2 YYEEEE. The CDR3 region has the DNA TGTGCCAGCAGGTACACTAGCGGGCAAGAGACCCAGTACTTC. It yields the protein CASRYTSGQETQYF.

This clonotype was counted a few times. The rearrangement links TRBV9 to TRBJ2-7, with 7 bases identical to TRBD1. Unmatched junction bases numbered 14, after V lost 4 bases and J lost 4 bases. CDR3 length: 16 residues. Looked up from germline, CDR1 is SGDLS and CDR2 is YYNGEE. As DNA, the CDR3 is TGTGCCAGCAGCCCCCGGACAGGAACCCTTTCATACGAGCAGTACTTC. As protein: CASSPRTGTLSYEQYF.

This clonotype was found a few times. CDR3 sequence: CASSLPGTSGREQFF. In nucleotides, the CDR3 is TGTGCCAGCAGTTTACCCGGGACTAGCGGTCGGGAGCAGTTCTTC. This sequence joins TRBV28 and TRBJ2-1; 11 nucleotides match TRBD2. The CDR3 is 15 amino acids. Germline values: CDR1 MDHEN, CDR2 SYDVKM. With 2 bases clipped from V and 10 bases from J, the junction kept 7 bases outside the gene matches.

This chain connects TRBV7-3 to TRBJ2-1; the match to TRBD1 covers 7 bases. Germline assignment: CDR1 SGHTA and CDR2 FQGTGA. CDR3 length: 13 amino acids. V was pared by 2 bases and J by 9 bases, with 4 bases of the junction left unmatched. The CDR3 here is CASSLDRDGEQFF. The CDR3 DNA follows: TGTGCCAGCAGCTTAGACAGGGACGGTGAGCAGTTCTTC.

V gene TRBV7-3 combines with J gene TRBJ1-1; D is ambiguous. The V and J ends lost 6 bases and 3 bases respectively, with 14 bases between them. CDR3 size: 14 residues. Per the germline V gene, CDR1 is SGHTA and CDR2 is FQGTGA. This CDR3 reads CASRPRNRDTEAFF. The CDR3 DNA is TGTGCCAGCAGGCCGAGGAACCGGGACACTGAAGCTTTCTTT. The variable domain in full, with the rest retrieved from reference TRBV7-3 and TRBJ1-1, is GAGVSQTPSNKVTEKGKYVELRCDPISGHTALYWYRQSLGQGPEFLIYFQGTGAADDSGLPNDRFFAVRPEGSVSTLKIQRTERGDSAVYLCASRPRNRDTEAFFGQGTRLTVV.

This clonotype was seen more than once but under ten times. This chain connects TRBV20-1 to TRBJ2-3; TRBD2 aligns across 7 bases. V was pared by 5 bases and J by 1 base, with 3 bases of the junction left unmatched. The CDR3 totals 13 residues. From germline, CDR1 is DFQATT and CDR2 SNEGSKA (reference sequence). The CDR3 here is CSAPLAGTDTQYF. In DNA form, the CDR3 reads TGCAGTGCTCCTCTAGCGGGCACAGATACGCAGTATTTT.

The chain joins TRBV4-2 to TRBJ2-5; the match to TRBD2 covers 10 bases. The V segment lost 0 bases and the J segment 10 bases; nucleotides outside the gene matches: 5. The germline V gene has CDR1 LGHNA and CDR2 YNFKEQ. The CDR3 is made up of 14 amino acids. The CDR3 loop reads CASSQEKAGGRQYF. The CDR3 bases are TGTGCCAGCAGCCAAGAGAAAGCGGGGGGGCGCCAGTACTTC.

This clonotype was counted a few times. At one end the junction does not follow the germline gene, possibly because of a read error. V is TRBV12-3 or TRBV12-4 and J is TRBJ2-3; D tentatively fits TRBD1 or TRBD2 (7 bases each). This CDR3 has 14 amino acids. Here the CDR3 reads CASSLQGRADAQYF. The CDR3 nucleotides read TGTGCCAGCAGCTTACAGGGGAGGGCAGATGCGCAGTATTTT.

This clonotype was found a few times. The chain has TRBV28 and TRBJ2-1; TRBD1 aligns across 9 bases. V shed 8 bases and J 9 bases; nucleotides not matched to a gene: 8. Germline V lookup: CDR1 MDHEN, CDR2 SYDVKM. CDR3 size: 13 residues. The CDR3 here is CASGRTGVVEQFF. The CDR3 bases are TGTGCCAGCGGTAGGACAGGGGTGGTTGAGCAGTTCTTC.

The rearrangement joins TRBV7-2 to TRBJ1-2; maybe TRBD1 (6 bases). Germline CDR1 reads SGHTA; CDR2 reads FQGNSA. Between the trimmed V and J ends, which lost 6 bases and 7 bases, there was a span of 21 bases. This CDR3 has 15 residues. The CDR3 sequence is CASRRQDQTGVGYTF. CDR3 in DNA: TGTGCCAGCAGACGACAGGATCAAACGGGTGTTGGCTACACCTTC.

This clonotype has only a few counts. This rearrangement joins TRBV7-9 to TRBJ2-7; possibly TRBD1 for D (6 bases). CDR1 and CDR2 from the germline V gene are SEHNR and FQNEAQ (reference sequence). This CDR3 has 15 amino acids. Trimming shortened V by 4 bases and J by 0 bases, and 13 bases separated the two germline ends. The CDR3 DNA reads TGTGCCAGCAGCTCCTTATCACAGGGCTCCTACGAGCAGTACGTC. Encoded protein: CASSSLSQGSYEQYV.

A few counts support this clonotype. This sequence joins TRBV5-1 and TRBJ1-2; D gene ambiguous. This CDR3 spans 13 amino acids. V lost 2 bases, J lost 4 bases, and 9 bases lay in between. The germline gives CDR1 SGHRS, CDR2 YFSETQ. The CDR3 spells CASSFDGGYGYTF. The CDR3 DNA is TGCGCCAGCAGCTTCGACGGAGGCTATGGCTACACCTTC.

This clonotype has just a few counts. Its ends do not fully match the called genes, so a read error is possible. The chain links TRBV11-2 to TRBJ2-5; 8 nucleotides align to TRBD2. The germline CDR1 and CDR2 sequences are SGHAT and FQNNGV. The CDR3 is 14 residues long. The chain's CDR3 is CASSLATSVPSRDF. CDR3 in DNA: TGTGCCAGCAGCTTGGCGACTAGCGTCCCATCACGGGACTTC.